This TCR beta chain was recorded in a study of cytomegalovirus exposure and HLA in healthy donors (TCRdb year 2017). With respect to the entire study: An earlier analysis of some 620 of the donors reported under 300 Gb of sequence data and about 120 million unique TCR beta sequences obtained from approximately 180 million T cells. An early release that covered about 600 HLA-typed donors contained 250 to 350 gigabases of sequencing data and around 80 million unique TCR sequences. Of the roughly 400 genotyped donors, 81% were placed in the genetic ancestry cluster associated with self-reported Caucasian donors. The study was designed to test whether signatures of past pathogen exposure could be identified by cataloging public T cell receptors. The T cell repertoires of 666 subjects were profiled by immunosequencing and related to cytomegalovirus serostatus. In addition to the first cohort of 666 subjects, a separate validation cohort of approximately 130 different subjects was used. The study combined high-throughput TCR immunosequencing, statistical association of individual TCRs with disease status, and machine learning to predict cytomegalovirus infection status. A later analysis re-examined previously published TCR beta repertoires from about 670 donors and added high-resolution HLA genotyping to investigate patterns of TCR occurrence. In the later analysis, no new phenotypic data were used to find candidate immune exposures; instead, reliance was placed on TCR beta sequences and their occurrence across donors. An earlier analysis of some 500 of the donors used high-throughput TCR beta sequencing to judge whether each TCR beta V gene segment behaved as functional or pseudogenic. Donor age, sex, ethnicity and CMV serostatus were collected together with the repertoire data. In a later genetic analysis, genome-wide SNP genotypes for 398 of the 666 donors were used, and that subset was treated as a discovery cohort. All discovery cohort repertoires had been generated using a single sequencing platform. HLA typing covered class I and class II loci at four-digit resolution. Typing coverage differed by locus: A, B, C, DRB1 and DQB1 were typed in about 620-630 donors, DQA1 in about 550, DPA1 in approximately 600, and DPB1 in 400 to 490. Roughly 5 DR-DQ haplotypes were treated as single units for association and clustering because of strong linkage in the cohort. On average, about 240,000 unique TCR beta nucleotide sequences were sequenced per donor among 300 to 500 genotyped donors of the cohort, with 15% to 20% of those sequences being non-productive. Results and caveats for the whole study, not just this receptor: V-gene and J-gene trimming of TCR beta chains was associated with a missense DCLRE1C variant in a later genetic analysis, and the association was replicated in an independent cohort. Correlated functional status among segregating V segments might reflect linkage disequilibrium, but an unknown experimental factor could not be ruled out. In a later analysis, TCR association rates were found to vary across HLA loci, with the most associated TCRs seen for DRB1 alleles and the fewest for HLA-C alleles. The study listed 170 or so TCR beta chains as associated with cytomegalovirus. According to a later genetic analysis, donors in an Asian-associated ancestry cluster had fewer N-insertions in productive TCRs than the approximately 650-donor mean. A later analysis found that most CMV-associated TCR beta chains appeared HLA-restricted, with HLA associations seemingly driven largely by CMV exposure. The classifier was reported to diagnose cytomegalovirus status with high specificity and sensitivity in both the original and validation cohorts. Roughly uniform sequencing depth across donors was assumed in presence/absence analyses, although this assumption may not hold. A further reported finding was that TCR beta sequences accurately predicted the HLA-A and HLA-B alleles for most subjects in the first cohort. Because the 87-base-pair reads could not distinguish some IMGT-functional V segments, including TRBV6-2 and TRBV6-3, those segments were excluded. It was suggested by the authors that the approach could potentially be generalized to other disease states and immunological phenotypes. Because some donors lacked HLA typing at each locus, the association tests relied only on the typed subset. In an earlier analysis of around 500 of the donors, most TCR beta V segments appeared in productive rearrangements about 90% or about 30% of the time, broadly matching IMGT annotations. A few of the identified cytomegalovirus-associated TCR beta chains were confirmed in vitro to be specific for cytomegalovirus antigens. Roughly 17 rarely observed V segments, including chromosome 9 orphons, were excluded from the earlier analysis of a few hundred of the donors because counts were too low. A cluster of highly shared sequence variants was judged likely to be a technical artifact of the sequencing pipeline. Only TCR beta chains were sequenced in this cohort, and the absence of alpha or paired-chain data limited detectable features. A later analysis reported that several top co-occurrence clusters appeared linked to parvovirus B19, influenza, CMV and Epstein-Barr virus. CMV serostatus was the only immune exposure information available for the cohort. Across donors, most TCR sequences were observed very rarely, whereas some public TCRs were present in many individuals. When HLA alleles, especially DR and DQ, strongly co-occurred, TCR associations were difficult to assign to individual alleles. Compared with equally common non-associated chains, HLA-associated TCR beta chains in a later analysis were more clonally expanded and had lower generation probabilities. In a later analysis, about 17,000 TCR beta sequences were associated with specific HLA alleles at a false discovery rate of 0.05.

This clone was counted between two and nine times. It lacks a known antigen. Per-base quality was not reported, and no clone a single base away is much larger than it. Library creation used the immunoSEQ multiplex PCR assay. A mixture of 60 forward primers for TCR Vbeta segments and 13 reverse primers for TCR Jbeta segments was used in the multiplex PCR. The CDR3 region of rearranged TCR beta genes was amplified from genomic DNA by a multiplex PCR assay. On the Illumina HiSeq System, the amplified TCR beta libraries were sequenced as 87-base-pair reads. Turning to the authors' computational methods: Across the 640 or so repertoires, a later analysis counted 80 million or so unique TCR beta chains, around 11 million of which were shared by at least two donors. A nearest-neighbor algorithm error-corrected the raw reads and collapsed the reads into unique sequences, merging closely related sequences to remove PCR and sequencing errors. CDR3 sequences were aligned to IMGT reference sequences to assign V, D and J gene segments. For a sequence to be retained, a match of at least six nucleotides was required to both a V gene segment and a J gene segment. Rearrangements were classified as productive when the CDR3 lacked stop codons and remained in frame with V and J, and all other rearrangements were classified as non-productive. Following IMGT convention, CDR3 was defined as the stretch from the second conserved V-encoded cysteine up to the conserved J-encoded phenylalanine. The earlier analysis of about 560 of the donors excluded any sequence lacking an unambiguous match to a single V gene segment. An earlier analysis of fewer than 750 of the donors classified V segments as functional when productive rearrangements were above 56.7% and as segregating when the standard deviation between donors was above 5%. A statistical classification framework was built to diagnose cytomegalovirus status from the catalog of TCR beta chain sequences. A later analysis assigned V and J genes by comparing TCR nucleotide sequences with IMGT/GENE-DB human TR gene sequences. Using the TCRdist pipeline, a later analysis assigned CDR3 sequences along with most-parsimonious VDJ recombination scenarios. In a later analysis, each TCR beta chain was defined by its CDR3 amino acid sequence together with its V-gene family, and reads without a unique V-gene family were excluded. To address suspected cross-contamination and a sequencing artifact, a later analysis removed roughly 640 highly shared, low-generation-probability nucleotide sequences. For each public chain, a later analysis derived a clonal expansion index from normalized ranks of inferred template counts within each repertoire. A later analysis computed generation probabilities with a VDJ recombination model fitted to out-of-frame rearrangements, and checked the results against IGoR. In a later analysis, hypergeometric tests were used to score TCR-TCR, TCR-HLA and TCR-CMV co-occurrence, with a repertoire-size bias correction applied to TCR pairs. A later analysis estimated false discovery rates by permuting HLA or CMV assignments 20 times. In a later analysis, co-occurring TCRs were grouped with DBSCAN, and TCRdist sequence similarity was added when clustering was performed within HLA-allele-positive subsets. Repertoires with fewer than 30,000 or more than 120,000 public chains were left out of co-occurrence clustering, as were four to six repertoires with anomalous nucleotide sharing. What TCRdb holds here is the immuneACCESS table cut down to in-frame rearrangements. Part of the clones is not present; checked against another copy, under half of the missing clones reflect an unresolved V gene, and the others are unexplained. V, J and clone size are those of that table, while D and trimming were read from the DNA. The sample table shows around 150,000 clones, and around two thirds are seen once. Of the sample, less than 1.5% is held by the ten largest clones.

The germline V gene supplies CDR1 MNHNS and CDR2 SASEGT. Clipping removes 4 bases from V and 7 bases from J, with 9 as the unmatched junction base count. From cysteine to phenylalanine, the CDR3 is 15 amino acids long. Left in the record is the CDR3 DNA by itself, 45 bases read in frame from the first base. The cohort comprised 710 or so healthy bone marrow donors. All cohort members were sampled while nominally healthy, although unrecorded immune exposures were likely present. The donor was CMV seronegative and belonged to the group of 320 or so seronegative cohort members. Every donor gave a peripheral blood sample, and the peripheral blood mononuclear cells from that sample were used for TCR beta sequencing. Genomic DNA extraction from the blood cell samples was performed with the Qiagen DNeasy Blood Extraction Kit.

The sequence derives from a man aged 45-65 years in good health and CMV-seronegative. The material sequenced was PBMCs. Recombination linked TRBV6-1 to TRBJ1-2, with 10 central nucleotides matching TRBD1. DNA sequence: TGTGCCAGCAGTGTTACGGGACAGGGGATCTTTGGCTACACCTTC. Its protein product is CASSVTGQGIFGYTF.